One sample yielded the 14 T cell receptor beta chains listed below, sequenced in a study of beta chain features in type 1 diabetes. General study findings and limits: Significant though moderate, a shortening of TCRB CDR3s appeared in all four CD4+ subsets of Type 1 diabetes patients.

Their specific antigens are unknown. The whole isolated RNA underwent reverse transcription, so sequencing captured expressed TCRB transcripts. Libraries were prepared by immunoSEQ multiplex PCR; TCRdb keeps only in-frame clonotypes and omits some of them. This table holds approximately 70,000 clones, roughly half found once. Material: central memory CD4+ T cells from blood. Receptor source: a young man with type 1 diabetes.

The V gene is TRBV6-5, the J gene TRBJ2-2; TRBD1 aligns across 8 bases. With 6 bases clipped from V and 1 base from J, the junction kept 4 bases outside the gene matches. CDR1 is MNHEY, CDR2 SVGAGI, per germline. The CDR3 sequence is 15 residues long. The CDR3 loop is CASSRDRGNTGELFF. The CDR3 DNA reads TGTGCCAGCAGCCGCGACAGGGGGAACACCGGGGAGCTGTTTTTT.

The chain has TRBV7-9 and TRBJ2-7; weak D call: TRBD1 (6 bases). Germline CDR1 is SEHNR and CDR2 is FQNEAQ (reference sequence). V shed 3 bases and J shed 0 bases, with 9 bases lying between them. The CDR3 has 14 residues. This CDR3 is CASSFNRASYEQYF. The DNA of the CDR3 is TGTGCCAGCAGCTTTAACAGGGCCTCCTACGAGCAGTACTTC.

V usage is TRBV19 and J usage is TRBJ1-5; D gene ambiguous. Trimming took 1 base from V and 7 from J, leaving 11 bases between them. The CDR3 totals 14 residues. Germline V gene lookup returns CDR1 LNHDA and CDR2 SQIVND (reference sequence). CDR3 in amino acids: CASSIVGRFQPQHF. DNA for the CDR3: TGTGCCAGTAGTATAGTGGGGAGGTTCCAGCCCCAGCATTTT.

The CDR3 here is CASSSGDRSNTQYF. CDR3 bases: TGTGCCAGCAGCTCGGGGGACCGCTCAAATACGCAGTATTTT. The chain employs TRBV7-2 and TRBJ2-3; D may be TRBD2 (6 bases). The V and J ends lost 4 bases and 7 bases respectively, with 15 bases between them. The germline gives CDR1 SGHTA, CDR2 FQGNSA. The CDR3 is 14 residues long.

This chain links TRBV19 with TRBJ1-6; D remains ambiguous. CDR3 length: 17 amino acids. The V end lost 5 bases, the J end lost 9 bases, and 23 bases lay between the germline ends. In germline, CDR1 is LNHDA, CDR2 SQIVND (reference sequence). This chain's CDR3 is CASSVSDGSEAGSPLHF. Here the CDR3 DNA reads TGTGCCAGTAGTGTCTCCGACGGGTCCGAGGCGGGTTCACCCCTCCACTTT. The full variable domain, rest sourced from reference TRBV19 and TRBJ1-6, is DGGITQSPKYLFRKEGQNVTLSCEQNLNHDAMYWYRQDPGQGLRLIYYSQIVNDFQKGDIAEGYSVSREKKESFPLTVTSAQKNPTAFYLCASSVSDGSEAGSPLHFGNGTRLTVT.

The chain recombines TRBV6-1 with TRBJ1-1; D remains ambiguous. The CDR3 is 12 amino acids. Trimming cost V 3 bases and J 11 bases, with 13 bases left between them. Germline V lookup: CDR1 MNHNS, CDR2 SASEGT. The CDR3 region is CASSDVGRKAFF. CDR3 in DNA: TGTGCCAGCAGTGATGTGGGCAGGAAGGCTTTCTTT.

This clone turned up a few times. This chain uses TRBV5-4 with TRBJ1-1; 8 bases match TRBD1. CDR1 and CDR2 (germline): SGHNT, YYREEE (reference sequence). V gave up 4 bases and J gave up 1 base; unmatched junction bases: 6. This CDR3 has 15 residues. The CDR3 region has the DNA TGTGCCAGCAGCCAAGACAGGGGAGGGAACACTGAAGCTTTCTTT. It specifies CASSQDRGGNTEAFF.

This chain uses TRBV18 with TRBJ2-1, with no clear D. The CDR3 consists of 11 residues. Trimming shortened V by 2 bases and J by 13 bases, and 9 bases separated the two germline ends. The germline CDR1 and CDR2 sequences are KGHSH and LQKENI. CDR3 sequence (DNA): TGTGCCAGCTCACCAGACAAACAACAGTTCTTC. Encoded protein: CASSPDKQQFF.

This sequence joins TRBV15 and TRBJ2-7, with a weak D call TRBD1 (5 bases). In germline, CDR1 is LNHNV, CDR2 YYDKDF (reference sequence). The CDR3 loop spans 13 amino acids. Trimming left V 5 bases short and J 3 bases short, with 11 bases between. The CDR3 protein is CATSLGVDYEQYF. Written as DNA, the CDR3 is TGTGCCACCAGCCTAGGGGTCGACTACGAGCAGTACTTC.

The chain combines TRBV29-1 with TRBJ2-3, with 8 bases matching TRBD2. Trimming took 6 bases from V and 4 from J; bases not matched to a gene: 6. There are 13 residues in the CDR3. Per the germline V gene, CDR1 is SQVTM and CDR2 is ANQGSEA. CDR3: CSVSGGEADTQYF. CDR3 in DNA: TGCAGCGTCTCGGGGGGGGAGGCAGATACGCAGTATTTT.

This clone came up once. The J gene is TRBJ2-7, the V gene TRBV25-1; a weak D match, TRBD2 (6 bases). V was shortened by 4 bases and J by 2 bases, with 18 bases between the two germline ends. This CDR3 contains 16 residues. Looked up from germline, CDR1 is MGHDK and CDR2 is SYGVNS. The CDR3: CASSASRGAGAYEQYF. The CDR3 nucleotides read TGTGCCAGCAGTGCTTCCCGCGGGGCAGGAGCCTACGAGCAGTACTTC.

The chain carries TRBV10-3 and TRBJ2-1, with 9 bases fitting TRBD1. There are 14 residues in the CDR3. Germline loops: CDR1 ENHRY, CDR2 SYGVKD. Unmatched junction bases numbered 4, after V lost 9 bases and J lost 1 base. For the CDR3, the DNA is TGTGCCATTAAAGACAGGGGGTCCTACAATGAGCAGTTCTTC. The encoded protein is CAIKDRGSYNEQFF.

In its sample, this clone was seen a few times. CDR3 residues: CASSLPPGQGAYEQYF. The CDR3 bases are TGTGCCAGCAGCTTGCCCCCGGGACAGGGCGCCTACGAGCAGTACTTC. This rearrangement joins TRBV5-4 to TRBJ2-7, with TRBD1 matching over 9 bases. CDR3 length equals 16 residues. J lost 2 bases, V lost 1 base, and 7 bases had no gene match. The germline V gene has CDR1 SGHNT and CDR2 YYREEE (reference sequence).

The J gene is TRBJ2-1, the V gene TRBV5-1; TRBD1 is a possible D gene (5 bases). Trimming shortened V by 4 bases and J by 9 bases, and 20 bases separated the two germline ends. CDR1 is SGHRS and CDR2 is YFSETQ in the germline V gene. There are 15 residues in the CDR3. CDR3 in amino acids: CASSAGHSQSGEQFF. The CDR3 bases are TGCGCCAGCAGCGCAGGGCATAGTCAATCGGGTGAGCAGTTCTTC.